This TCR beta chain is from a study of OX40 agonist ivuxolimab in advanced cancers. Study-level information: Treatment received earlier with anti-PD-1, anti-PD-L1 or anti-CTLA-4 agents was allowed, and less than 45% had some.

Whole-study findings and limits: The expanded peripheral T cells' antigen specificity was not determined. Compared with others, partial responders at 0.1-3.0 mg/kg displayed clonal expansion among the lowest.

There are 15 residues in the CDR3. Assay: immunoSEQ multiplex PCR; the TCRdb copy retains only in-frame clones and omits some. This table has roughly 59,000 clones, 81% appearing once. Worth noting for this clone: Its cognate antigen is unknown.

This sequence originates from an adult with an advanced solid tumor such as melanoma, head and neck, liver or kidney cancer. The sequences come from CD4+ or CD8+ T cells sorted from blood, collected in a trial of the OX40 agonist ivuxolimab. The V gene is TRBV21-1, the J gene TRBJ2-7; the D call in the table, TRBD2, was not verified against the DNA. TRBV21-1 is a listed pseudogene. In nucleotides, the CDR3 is TGTGCCAGCAGCAAAGGACTAGCGGAGATCTACGAGCAGTACTTC. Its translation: CASSKGLAEIYEQYF.